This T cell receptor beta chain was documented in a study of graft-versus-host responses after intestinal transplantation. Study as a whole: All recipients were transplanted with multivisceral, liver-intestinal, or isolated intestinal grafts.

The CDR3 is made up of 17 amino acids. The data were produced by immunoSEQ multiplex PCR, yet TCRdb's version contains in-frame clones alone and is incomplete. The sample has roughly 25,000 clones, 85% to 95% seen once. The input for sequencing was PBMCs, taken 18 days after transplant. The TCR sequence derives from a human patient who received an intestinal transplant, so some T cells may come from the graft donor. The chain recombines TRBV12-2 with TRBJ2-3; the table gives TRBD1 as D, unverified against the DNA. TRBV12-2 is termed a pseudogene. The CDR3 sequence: CASRYTPDRGRTDTQYF. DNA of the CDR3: TGTGCAAGTCGCTACACCCCGGACAGGGGGCGGACAGATACGCAGTATTTT.